This T cell receptor (beta chain) emerged from a study of blood T cell repertoires in COVID-19 (dated by TCRdb to the early 2020s). Background on the whole study: Collaborator samples came from the United States, Italy and Spain and covered acute and convalescent phases of COVID-19. The repertoires were made available in a free public database intended to serve as a resource for research on the immune response to SARS-CoV-2. A de-identified subject ID, COVID-19 status, age in years and sex were almost always included in the sample metadata. The material from the prospective study consisted of cDNA or gDNA derived from T cells, B-cell-depleted T cells, or PBMCs. Where available, HLA class I and class II types were taken from metadata supplied by the sample provider and were not determined by assay-based typing. Subjects who had been exposed to COVID-19, were actively infected with it, or had recovered from it provided the deeply sampled blood TCRbeta repertoires that made up the dataset. The samples were drawn from the first 160 participants of the ongoing ImmuneRACE study and from 1,254 subjects provided by 6 global collaborators.

From the cysteine through the phenylalanine, the CDR3 covers 14 amino acids. The entry retains the CDR3 DNA only, 42 bases that are in frame from base 1. Via the germline V gene (reference sequence), CDR1 is LNHDA and CDR2 SQIVND. V gives up 2 bases and J gives up 4 bases, and the segment between their germline ends measures 11 bases. TCRbeta CDR3 regions were amplified from genomic DNA by means of the immunoSEQ Assay, a bias-controlled multiplex PCR. The authors' pipeline ran thus. The number of nucleated cells in each sample was estimated from the amplification of reference gene primers within the assay. To quantify the absolute abundance of each unique TCRbeta CDR3 rearrangement, sequence reads were collapsed and filtered. For each sample, productive Simpson clonality was calculated as the square root of Simpson's diversity index across productive rearrangements. In its TCRdb copy, this immuneACCESS table keeps in-frame sequences only and misses some clones. Where compared with another copy, unresolved V genes explain less than half of these, and the others have no known cause. D and trimming come from the DNA, and the V and J calls and clone size come from that table. Across this sample there are approximately 250,000 clones, with roughly 80% seen only once. The ten largest clonotypes hold 5.5% to 8% of the sample.

Study-wide conclusions, independent of this receptor: How much clinical and demographic metadata was included differed by source and by participant, and the metadata was provided uncurated.

Concerning this clone itself: Its antigen remains undetermined. The record has no base qualities; no much larger clone is one base away.

Collaborating institutions collected whole blood in K2EDTA tubes following their own protocols. For TCRbeta analysis, collaborators shipped samples as frozen whole blood, isolated PBMCs, or DNA extracted from either of those sample types. This clonotype originated in a woman aged 55-69 years with active or convalescent COVID-19. The chain is made from TRBV19 and TRBJ1-1; the D region possibly corresponds to TRBD1 (6 bases align). The sample comprised peripheral blood. The CDR3 in this case is CASSITGRVTEAFF. The nucleotide sequence is TGTGCCAGTAGTATAACAGGGAGGGTCACTGAAGCTTTCTTT.